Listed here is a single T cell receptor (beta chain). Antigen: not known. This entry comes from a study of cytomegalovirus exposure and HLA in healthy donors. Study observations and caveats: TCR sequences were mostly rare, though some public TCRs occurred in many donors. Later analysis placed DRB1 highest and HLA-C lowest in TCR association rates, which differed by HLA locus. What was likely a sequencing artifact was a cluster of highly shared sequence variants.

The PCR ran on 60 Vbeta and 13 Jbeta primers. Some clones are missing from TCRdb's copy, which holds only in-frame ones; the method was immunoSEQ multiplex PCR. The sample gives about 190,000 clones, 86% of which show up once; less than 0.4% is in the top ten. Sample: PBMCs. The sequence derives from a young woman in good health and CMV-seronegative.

CDR3: CASSSTTGNYGYTF. The CDR3 nucleotides read TGTGCCAGCAGCTCGACGACAGGGAACTATGGCTACACCTTC. The V and J genes are TRBV5-5 and TRBJ1-2, with 7 positions matching TRBD1. V dropped 3 bases and J dropped 2; count of bases not matched to a gene: 4. The CDR3 totals 14 residues. Germline CDR1 and CDR2: SGHKS and YYEKEE (reference sequence).